What follows are 10 T cell receptor beta chains derived from one specimen sequenced in a study of T cell responses to AZD1222 COVID-19 vaccine. Libraries were prepared by immunoSEQ multiplex PCR; TCRdb keeps only in-frame clonotypes and omits some of them. Seen here are 65,000 to 90,000 clones, roughly 89% observed once, and the top ten hold around 9.3%. The sample was peripheral blood, taken 28 days after the second AZD1222 dose. The receptor source for this set is an adult who received the AZD1222 COVID-19 vaccine.

The J gene is TRBJ2-1, the V gene TRBV14; TRBD2 agrees at 8 bases. Germline assignment: CDR1 SGHDN and CDR2 FVKESK. The CDR3 loop spans 14 amino acids. V shed 6 bases and J 4 bases; nucleotides not matched to a gene: 5. The CDR3 protein is CASSPGGAYNEQFF. CDR3 DNA: TGTGCCAGCAGTCCGGGGGGGGCTTACAATGAGCAGTTCTTC. Supplemented by reference TRBV14 and TRBJ2-1, the full variable domain reads EAGVTQFPSHSVIEKGQTVTLRCDPISGHDNLYWYRRVMGKEIKFLLHFVKESKQDESGMPNNRFLAERTGGTYSTLKVQPAELEDSGVYFCASSPGGAYNEQFFGPGTRLTVL.

The CDR3: CASSYSFSRQETQYF. CDR3 nucleotides: TGTGCCAGCAGTTACTCATTCTCCAGGCAAGAGACCCAGTACTTC. This chain connects TRBV6-5 to TRBJ2-5; D is undetermined. CDR1 and CDR2 from the germline V gene are MNHEY and SVGAGI. The CDR3 consists of 15 residues. V was shortened by 0 bases and J by 2 bases, with 10 bases between the two germline ends.

In regard to this clone: Because it lacks the conserved phenylalanine or tryptophan at the end, this CDR3 is likely a read error. It is unclear where the CDR3 begins or ends on the DNA, so no DNA is shown, and the CDR3 is as TCRdb lists it. V usage is TRBV5-8 and J usage is TRBJ1-2. Ends included, the CDR3 has 12 residues. Germline V gene data show CDR1 as SGHTS and CDR2 as YDEGEE. CDR3 amino acids: CASSLARTATLS.

The chain uses TRBV2 and TRBJ1-4; D unclear. Trimming removed 5 bases from V and 3 bases from J, with 7 bases in between. This CDR3 is 13 amino acids long. CDR1 SNHLY and CDR2 FYNNEI come from the germline V gene. CDR3 in DNA: TGTGCCAGCAGTCGGATCGCTAATGAAAAACTGTTTTTT. Its translation is CASSRIANEKLFF.

V usage is TRBV2 and J usage is TRBJ1-2, with a possible D match to TRBD1 (5 bases). The germline V gene has CDR1 SNHLY and CDR2 FYNNEI. This CDR3 spans 13 amino acids. The V gene lost 3 bases and the J gene lost 7 bases, with 12 bases spanning the gap. CDR3 DNA: TGTGCCAGCAGTGACAGGGAGCGTGGTGGCTACACCTTC. It specifies CASSDRERGGYTF.

The genes are TRBV7-9 and TRBJ1-6; D is perhaps TRBD1 (5 bases). Between the trimmed V and J ends, which lost 4 bases and 8 bases, there was a span of 12 bases. This CDR3 region has 14 residues. CDR1 SEHNR and CDR2 FQNEAQ come from the germline V gene (reference sequence). CDR3 sequence: CASSWGPVDSPLHF. CDR3 sequence (DNA): TGTGCCAGCAGCTGGGGACCGGTGGATTCACCCCTCCACTTT.

V gene TRBV29-1 combines with J gene TRBJ1-2; TRBD1 is a possible D gene (6 bases). CDR1 and CDR2 (germline): SQVTM, ANQGSEA. This CDR3 region has 13 residues. The germline V and J ends were trimmed by 7 bases and 2 bases, with 14 bases remaining between them. DNA for the CDR3: TGCAGCGCCGGACAGTATCCCAACTATGGCTACACCTTC. Translated: CSAGQYPNYGYTF.

This clone has just a few counts. The J gene is TRBJ1-3, the V gene TRBV6-5; D not certain. The CDR3 runs to 15 residues. CDR1 MNHEY and CDR2 SVGAGI come from the germline V gene. V lost 0 bases and J lost 3, with 9 bases in between. Here the CDR3 DNA reads TGTGCCAGCAGTTACTCGGAACCGTATGGAAACACCATATATTTT. It yields the protein CASSYSEPYGNTIYF.

The J gene is TRBJ2-2, the V gene TRBV5-4; 7 positions agree with TRBD1. CDR1 and CDR2 from the germline V gene are SGHNT and YYREEE (reference sequence). The length of the CDR3 is 15 residues. The J segment lost 5 bases and the V segment lost 3 bases, leaving 7 bases of the junction unmatched. The CDR3 coding sequence is TGTGCCAGCAGCTCACCGGGACAGAGGACCGGGGAGCTGTTTTTT. Its protein is CASSSPGQRTGELFF.

The chain has TRBV28 and TRBJ1-2; 7 positions agree with TRBD1. The germline V gene encodes CDR1 MDHEN and CDR2 SYDVKM. Trimming took 5 bases from V and 5 from J; bases not matched to a gene: 5. CDR3 length equals 13 residues. CDR3 sequence reads: CASSPPRGYGYTF. For the CDR3, the DNA is TGTGCCAGCAGTCCCCCCAGGGGGTATGGCTACACCTTC.